The 12 T cell receptor beta chains reported below all come from one sample, sequenced in a study of radiation and T cells in renal cell carcinoma. The data were produced by immunoSEQ multiplex PCR, yet TCRdb's version contains in-frame clones alone and is incomplete. The sample records some 81,000 clones, 80% to 90% being singletons. The time point is: blood 4 weeks post-SBRT, at nephrectomy. Treatment specified: 15 Gy SBRT to primary tumor, nephrectomy 4 weeks later. Specimen: blood, collected from a patient whose treatment included radiotherapy and nephrectomy. The receptor set was obtained from a woman in her seventies with renal cell carcinoma.

The rearrangement joins TRBV4-2 to TRBJ2-5; D possibly corresponds to TRBD2 (6 bases). Germline V CDR1 and CDR2: LGHNA, YNFKEQ. The CDR3 runs to 17 residues. With 0 bases removed from V and 0 bases from J, the gap between germline ends came to 14 bases. The CDR3 here is CASSQDNQRVYQETQYF. DNA of the CDR3: TGTGCCAGCAGCCAAGATAACCAGCGGGTGTACCAAGAGACCCAGTACTTC.

The chain uses TRBV27 and TRBJ2-2, with TRBD1 identical over 7 bases. The CDR3 is 16 amino acids. The V gene's germline CDR1 is MNHEY and CDR2 SMNVEV (reference sequence). V shed 6 bases and J 0 bases; nucleotides not matched to a gene: 7. The CDR3 spells CASRTGEFANTGELFF. The CDR3 DNA sequence: TGTGCCAGCAGAACAGGGGAGTTTGCGAACACCGGGGAGCTGTTTTTT.

This chain links TRBV27 with TRBJ2-7; TRBD1 agrees at 9 bases. The CDR3 contains 12 residues. Germline-derived CDR1 and CDR2 are MNHEY and SMNVEV (reference sequence). V shed 5 bases and J 6 bases; nucleotides not matched to a gene: 2. The CDR3 protein is CASSPTGGEQYF. In DNA, the CDR3 is TGTGCCAGCAGTCCGACAGGGGGCGAGCAGTACTTC.

The rearrangement links TRBV19 to TRBJ1-3, with TRBD1 matching over 7 bases. V lost 3 bases, J lost 0 bases, and 8 bases stayed unmatched. Per germline, CDR1 LNHDA and CDR2 SQIVND (reference sequence). The CDR3 runs 17 residues. The CDR3 region is CASSILTGLSSGNTIYF. The CDR3 nucleotides read TGTGCCAGTAGTATCCTGACAGGGCTAAGCTCTGGAAACACCATATATTTT.

This chain joins TRBV28 and TRBJ1-1; D is unresolved. V shed 5 bases and J shed 6 bases, with 16 bases lying between them. The CDR3 consists of 14 residues. Germline V lookup: CDR1 MDHEN, CDR2 SYDVKM. CDR3 region: CASSPRGGRPEAFF. The DNA of the CDR3 is TGTGCCAGCAGTCCCCGTGGAGGGCGGCCTGAAGCTTTCTTT. The full variable domain, rest sourced from reference TRBV28 and TRBJ1-1, is DVKVTQSSRYLVKRTGEKVFLECVQDMDHENMFWYRQDPGLGLRLIYFSYDVKMKEKGDIPEGYSVSREKKERFSLILESASTNQTSMYLCASSPRGGRPEAFFGQGTRLTVV.

This chain uses TRBV2 with TRBJ1-6, with no clear D. The V end lost 3 bases, the J end lost 6 bases, and 15 bases lay between the germline ends. In germline, CDR1 is SNHLY, CDR2 FYNNEI. The CDR3 extends over 16 amino acids. CDR3 nucleotide sequence: TGTGCCAGCAGTGACCTCCTACCCATGGCTAATTCACCCCTCCACTTT. This gives the protein CASSDLLPMANSPLHF.

V and J are TRBV6-1 and TRBJ2-1; 8 bases are a match to TRBD2. V lost 0 bases and J lost 3; bases outside the gene matches: 4. The CDR3 runs to 16 residues. Germline values: CDR1 MNHNS, CDR2 SASEGT. CDR3 in DNA: TGTGCCAGCAGTGAAGCCCGGGGGGGCTTCTACAATGAGCAGTTCTTC. It translates to CASSEARGGFYNEQFF.

The chain is built from TRBV11-2 and TRBJ2-1; D may be TRBD2 (7 bases). V was cut by 6 bases and J by 3 bases, with 18 bases left in between. CDR3 length: 16 amino acids. Germline values: CDR1 SGHAT, CDR2 FQNNGV. For the CDR3, the DNA is TGTGCCAGCAGAGGGATGCGGGGGCCTCACTACAATGAGCAGTTCTTC. It encodes CASRGMRGPHYNEQFF.

The chain joins TRBV6-6 to TRBJ1-1; D not resolved. Deletions cut 10 bases from V and 6 bases from J, with 12 bases between. CDR3 length: 11 amino acids. Germline V gives CDR1 MNHNY, CDR2 SVGAGI (reference sequence). CDR3 in DNA: TGTGCCACCAGGAGATGGGCTGAAGCTTTCTTT. Encoded protein: CATRRWAEAFF.

The rearrangement joins TRBV5-1 to TRBJ1-6, with D perhaps TRBD1 (6 bases). The CDR3 has 15 residues. The germline CDR1 and CDR2 sequences are SGHRS and YFSETQ. Trimming removed 4 bases at V and 6 bases at J, with 14 bases between. The CDR3: CASSPRTESNSPLHF. The CDR3 nucleotides are TGCGCCAGCAGCCCTAGGACAGAGAGTAATTCACCCCTCCACTTT.

This sequence joins TRBV30 and TRBJ1-2; D gene unclear. The CDR3 consists of 11 residues. CDR1 and CDR2 (germline): GTSNPN, SVGIG (reference sequence). The V end was cut by 2 bases, the J end by 5 bases, with 6 bases between. CDR3: CAWSPSYGYTF. The DNA of the CDR3 is TGTGCCTGGAGTCCCAGTTATGGCTACACCTTC.

The chain couples TRBV4-2 to TRBJ2-4, with D perhaps TRBD1 or TRBD2 (7 bases each). V lost 4 bases, J lost 0 bases, and 13 bases lay in between. The CDR3 contains 16 residues. The germline CDR1 and CDR2 sequences are LGHNA and YNFKEQ. The DNA for the CDR3 is TGTGCCAGCAGCCCCCAGGGGGGGCTAGCCAAAAACATTCAGTACTTC. Translated: CASSPQGGLAKNIQYF.